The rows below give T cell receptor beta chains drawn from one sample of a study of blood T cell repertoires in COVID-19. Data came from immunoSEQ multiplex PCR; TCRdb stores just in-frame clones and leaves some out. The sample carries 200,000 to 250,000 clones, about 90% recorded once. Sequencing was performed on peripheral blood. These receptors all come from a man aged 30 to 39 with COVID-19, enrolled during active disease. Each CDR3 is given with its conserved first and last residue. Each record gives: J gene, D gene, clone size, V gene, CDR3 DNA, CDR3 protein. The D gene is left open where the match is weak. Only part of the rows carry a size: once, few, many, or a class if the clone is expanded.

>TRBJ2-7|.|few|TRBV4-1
TGCGCCAGCAGCCAAGAGGAGGCAGGCTCCTACGAGCAGTACTTC
CASSQEEAGSYEQYF
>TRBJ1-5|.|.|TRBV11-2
TGTGCCAGCAGCTTCTACCAAAGGCGGGGGGAGACTTTCAATCAGCCCCAGCATTTT
CASSFYQRRGETFNQPQHF
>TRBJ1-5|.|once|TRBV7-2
TGTGCCAGCAGCTTAGCGGTCGGAGGGCCCCAGCATTTT
CASSLAVGGPQHF
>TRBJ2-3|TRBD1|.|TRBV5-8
TGTGCCAGCAGCCTGGGACAGGGATCGGATACGCAGTATTTT
CASSLGQGSDTQYF
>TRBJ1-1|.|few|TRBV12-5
TGTGCTAGTGGTTGGTCGACAGACTACTCGTGGACAGCAAACACTGAAGCTTTCTTT
CASGWSTDYSWTANTEAFF
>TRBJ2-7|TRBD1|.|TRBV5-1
TGCGCCAGCAGCGCCACCGGGACAGGAAAGAAAGACTCCTACGAGCAGTACTTC
CASSATGTGKKDSYEQYF
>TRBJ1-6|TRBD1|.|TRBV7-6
TGTGCCAGCAGCTCCGGACAGGGGGCAGCTAATTCACCCCTCCACTTT
CASSSGQGAANSPLHF
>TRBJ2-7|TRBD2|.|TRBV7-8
TGTGCCAGCAGCTTAGATAGCGGGGGGGGTTCCTACGAGCAGTACTTC
CASSLDSGGGSYEQYF
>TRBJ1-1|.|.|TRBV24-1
TGTGCCACCAGTGATTCCCAGGACCTCGGGGGCACTGAAGCTTTCTTT
CATSDSQDLGGTEAFF
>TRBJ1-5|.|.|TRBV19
TGTGCCAGTTCGGTTGGGGTCATCGGGGGAGGCAAAAGCAATCAGCCCCAGCATTTT
CASSVGVIGGGKSNQPQHF
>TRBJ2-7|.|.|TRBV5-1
TGCGCCAGCAGCTTCAGTTACGAGCAGTACTTC
CASSFSYEQYF
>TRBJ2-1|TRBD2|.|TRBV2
TGTGCCACTAAACTAGCGGGAATACCGAACAATGAGCAGTTCTTC
CATKLAGIPNNEQFF
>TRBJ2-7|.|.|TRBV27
TGTGCCAGCAGTCCGGGACATTTCAAGCAGTACTTC
CASSPGHFKQYF
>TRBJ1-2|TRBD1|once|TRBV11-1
TGTGCCAGCAGCTTAAATACAGGGGGCCTAGATGGCTACACCTTC
CASSLNTGGLDGYTF
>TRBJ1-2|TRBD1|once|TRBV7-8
TGTGCCAGCAGCTCAGGTCTCACAGGGGGTGGCTACACCTTC
CASSSGLTGGGYTF
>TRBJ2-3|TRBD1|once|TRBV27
TGTGCCAGCAGGTACAGGGGTTTCACAGATACGCAGTATTTT
CASRYRGFTDTQYF
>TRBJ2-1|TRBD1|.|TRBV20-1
TGCAGTGCTAGTGATCCCGGGACAGGGAAATTTCGGTCCTACAATGAGCAGTTCTTC
CSASDPGTGKFRSYNEQFF
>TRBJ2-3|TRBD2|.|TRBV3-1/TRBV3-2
TGTGCCAGCAGCCAAGTCCTAGCGGGGGGCCCTAGCACAGATACGCAGTATTTT
CASSQVLAGGPSTDTQYF
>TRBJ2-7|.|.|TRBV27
TGTGCCAGCAGTTTATGGGGGGCAGGGGGCTCCTACGAGCAGTACTTC
CASSLWGAGGSYEQYF
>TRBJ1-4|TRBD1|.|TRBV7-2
TGTGCCAGCAGCTTCGGGACCCAGGGGGCTGAAAAACTGTTTTTT
CASSFGTQGAEKLFF
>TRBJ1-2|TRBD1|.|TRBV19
TGTGCCAGTATACCAGACAGGGCCAGCTATGGCTACACCTTC
CASIPDRASYGYTF
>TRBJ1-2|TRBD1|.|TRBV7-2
TGTGCCAGCAGCTTAGCCTCGAGACAGGGGGCTTACTATGGCTACACCTTC
CASSLASRQGAYYGYTF
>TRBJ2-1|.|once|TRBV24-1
TGTGCCACCAGTGATGGGGGGGGGCCGGACAATGAGCAGTTCTTC
CATSDGGGPDNEQFF
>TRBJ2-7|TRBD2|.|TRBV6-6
TGTGCCAGCAGTCGTTCAACTAGCGGGAGCTCCTACGAGCAGTACTTC
CASSRSTSGSSYEQYF
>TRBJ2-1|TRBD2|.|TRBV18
TGTGCCAGCTCACCGGGACTAGCGGGAGACGCTGAGCAGTTCTTC
CASSPGLAGDAEQFF
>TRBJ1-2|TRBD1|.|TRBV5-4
TGTGCCAGCAGCCGGGGGGCCGGTGACAGGGGGCTTAAGAACTATGGCTACACCTTC
CASSRGAGDRGLKNYGYTF
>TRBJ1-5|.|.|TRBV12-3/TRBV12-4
TGTGCCAGCAGTTTCGGGGTTGGTCAGCCCCAGCATTTT
CASSFGVGQPQHF
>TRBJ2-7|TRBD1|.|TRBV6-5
TGTGCCAGCAGTTACTCGTCCACAGGGGGCCGAAACGAGCAGTACTTC
CASSYSSTGGRNEQYF
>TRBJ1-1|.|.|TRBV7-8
TGTGCCAGCAGCTTAGTCCTACAGGGGAACACTGAAGCTTTCTTT
CASSLVLQGNTEAFF
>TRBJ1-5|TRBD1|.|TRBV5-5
TGTGCCAGCAGCTTATCAGGGGGCACTCAGCCCCAGCATTTT
CASSLSGGTQPQHF
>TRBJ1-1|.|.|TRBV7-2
TGTGCCAGCAGCAGACAGATATCTGAAGCTTTCTTT
CASSRQISEAFF
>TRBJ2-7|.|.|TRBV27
TGTGCCAGCAGAACCGACAGCTACGAGCAGTACTTC
CASRTDSYEQYF
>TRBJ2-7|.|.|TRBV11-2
TGTGCCAGCAGCACCGCTACTAACTACGAGCAGTACTTC
CASSTATNYEQYF
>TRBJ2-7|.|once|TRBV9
TGTGCCAGCAGCCAGACTACAGGGTCCTACGAGCAGTACTTC
CASSQTTGSYEQYF
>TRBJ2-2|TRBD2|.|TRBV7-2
TGTGCCAGCCAACAAGGACTAGCGAACACCGGGGAGCTGTTTTTT
CASQQGLANTGELFF
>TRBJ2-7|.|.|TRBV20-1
TGCAGTGCTAGAGCAAACGAGCAGTACTTC
CSARANEQYF
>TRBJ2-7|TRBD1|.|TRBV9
TGTGCCAGCAGCGTTGGGACAGGGGCCTCCTACGAGCAGTACTTC
CASSVGTGASYEQYF
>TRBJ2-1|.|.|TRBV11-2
TGTGCCAGCAGCTTAGTCAGGGTTAATGAGCAGTTCTTC
CASSLVRVNEQFF
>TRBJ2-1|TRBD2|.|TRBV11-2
TGTGCCAGCAGCTGGCGCAGCGGGAGTTGGAATGAGCAGTTCTTC
CASSWRSGSWNEQFF
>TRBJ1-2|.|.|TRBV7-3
TGTGCCAGCAGCTCACGTCCGGGACAAAAATATGGCTACACCTTC
CASSSRPGQKYGYTF
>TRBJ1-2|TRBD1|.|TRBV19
TGTGCCAGTCGTTCACATTTGACGGGGACAGGGGCGCTATGGCCCTATGGCTACACCTTC
CASRSHLTGTGALWPYGYTF
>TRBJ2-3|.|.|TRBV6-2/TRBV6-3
TGTGCCAGCTGCCGGGACTCAAACACAGATACGCAGTATTTT
CASCRDSNTDTQYF
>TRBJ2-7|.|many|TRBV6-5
TGTGCCAGCAATCAGTGGCGCAGGGACTACGAGCAGTACTTC
CASNQWRRDYEQYF
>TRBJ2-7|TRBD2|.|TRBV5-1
TGCGCCAGCAGTCAGACTAGCGGGGGCCCCTACGAGCAGTACTTC
CASSQTSGGPYEQYF
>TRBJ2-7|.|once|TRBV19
TGTGCCAGTAGTATGCCGGGTCAAAGTACCTACGAGCAGTACTTC
CASSMPGQSTYEQYF
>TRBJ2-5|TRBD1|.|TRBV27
TGTGCCAGCAGCACTCGAATCTCGACAGGGGGGAACAAAGAGACCCAGTACTTC
CASSTRISTGGNKETQYF
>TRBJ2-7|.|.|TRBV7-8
TGTGCCAGCAGAGAGGTTCGGGACAGCGGAGGGGATTCTGAGCAGTACTTC
CASREVRDSGGDSEQYF
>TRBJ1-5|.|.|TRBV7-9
TGTGCCAGCAGCTCGGGGGATAGAGCGGAGGAGCCCCAGCATTTT
CASSSGDRAEEPQHF
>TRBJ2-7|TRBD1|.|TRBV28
TGTGCCAGCAGCTCCCCCCGGGACAGGTCCCCGGGGCAGTACTTC
CASSSPRDRSPGQYF
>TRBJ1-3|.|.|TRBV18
TGTGCCAGCTCACCTACGGGACAAGGTCGCTCTGGAAACACCATATATTTT
CASSPTGQGRSGNTIYF
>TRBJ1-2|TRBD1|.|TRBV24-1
TGTGCCACCAGTGATTCCAGGGGGCCGGGCTATGGCTACACCTTC
CATSDSRGPGYGYTF
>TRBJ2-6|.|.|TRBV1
TGCACCAGCAGACCTTTCCCCGGGACTAGCGGGATACCTTTGTCTGGGGCCAACGTCCTGACTTTC
CTSRPFPGTSGIPLSGANVLTF
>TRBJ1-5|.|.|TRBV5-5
TGTGCCAGCAGCTTCCGGGAAAATCAGCCCCAGCATTTT
CASSFRENQPQHF
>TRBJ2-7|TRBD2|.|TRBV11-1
TGTGCCAGCAGCTCGATACTTGGACTAGCGGGATACGAGCAGTACTTC
CASSSILGLAGYEQYF
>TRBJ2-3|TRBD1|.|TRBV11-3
TGTGCCAGCAGCTTAGGGGACAGGGGGCGTAACACAGATACGCAGTATTTT
CASSLGDRGRNTDTQYF
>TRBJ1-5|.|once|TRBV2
TGTGCCAGCGGTGTCGGGATTCCCGGCGTTAATCAGCCCCAGCATTTT
CASGVGIPGVNQPQHF
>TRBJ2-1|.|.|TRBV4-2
TGTGCCAGCAGCCCCCAGGGTAGTGAGCAGTTCTTC
CASSPQGSEQFF